Reported below is one T cell receptor beta chain. Which antigen it targets is not known. Within one base of it there is no much larger clone, and no base qualities were kept. The sample comes from a study of T cell responses to AZD1222 COVID-19 vaccine (dated by TCRdb to about 2021). With regard to the full study: AZD1222 recipients with second doses at about 4 weeks or about 12 weeks were pooled, because spike-specific TCR depth and breadth did not differ between schedules. A total of approximately 240 trial participants underwent TCR sequencing, of whom some 200 had received two doses of AZD1222 and some 25 had received two doses of the MenACWY control vaccine. Trial participants were enrolled by age into 18-55, 56-69 and 70-plus year subgroups, with 148, 28 and 57 TCR-sequenced participants respectively.

Study-level results and caveats: Nearly half of unique spike-specific TCRs reportedly recognized epitopes outside regions mutated in the B.1.351 and B.1.1.7 variants. Participants were mostly white British and included more females than males, and it was suggested by the authors that clonal diversity may have been underestimated. Spike-specific TCR breadth and depth rose significantly after two AZD1222 doses compared with day 0 and with MenACWY recipients. Vaccine-associated CD4 TCRs spanned the whole spike protein, with dominant responses in regions 160-218 and 743-854. Conclusions about previously exposed vaccinees are limited, since just a handful of AZD1222 recipients were seropositive for SARS-CoV-2 at baseline. In the small 56-69-year group, the increase in depth fell short of significance, most likely because of low power. Because no day 14 peak-response samples were available, repertoires were characterized only after the peak T cell response.

The CDR3 regions of human TCRbeta chains were subjected to immunosequencing. As for how the authors treated the data: TCRs in the repertoires were compared against a reference library of SARS-CoV-2-specific TCRs that had been generated with the MIRA antigen-specificity platform. Breadth was defined as the fraction of unique TCRs that were SARS-CoV-2-associated. Depth was defined as the fraction of total T cells that were SARS-CoV-2-associated. Using the MIRA data, each spike-specific TCR was mapped to the spike region that the TCR reacts to and placed in a CD4 or CD8 class. Log10-transformed breadth and depth values were compared by one-way ANOVA with Sidak's multiple comparisons tests. This is the immuneACCESS table as TCRdb keeps it, with only in-frame sequences that have V and J called. A part of the clones is gone; compared with another copy, unresolved V genes explain less than half, and the rest is unexplained. Clonal size and the V and J genes are those of that table, whereas D and trimming came from the DNA. The sample includes 130,000 or so clones, with about 93% observed a single time. Clones ranked in the top ten supply roughly 5.9% of the sample.

The time point tag for this specimen amounts to: baseline before first vaccination. Vaccinee samples came from UK trials COV001 and COV002, including a single-blind randomized controlled phase 2/3 trial of AZD1222 (ChAdOx1 nCoV-19) in healthy adults. For TCRbeta chain sequencing, PBMC samples from trial participants were taken at day 0 and at day 28 after the second dose. V is pared back by 0 bases and J by 6 bases, with 13 bases lying between the germline termini. The CDR3, cysteine through phenylalanine, is 15 amino acids long. The read is trimmed to its CDR3 DNA, 45 bases read in frame from base 1. CDR1 SGHRS and CDR2 YFSETQ were looked up in the germline V gene.

The source material was peripheral blood, sampled on day 0 of AZD1222 vaccination. This TCR derives from an adult in good health. The rearranged chain carries TRBV5-1 and TRBJ1-5; the D gene lacks a confident call. The DNA sequence is as follows: TGCGCCAGCAGCTTGGATGGGCTCGGGAGTCAGCCCCAGCATTTT. It encodes CASSLDGLGSQPQHF.